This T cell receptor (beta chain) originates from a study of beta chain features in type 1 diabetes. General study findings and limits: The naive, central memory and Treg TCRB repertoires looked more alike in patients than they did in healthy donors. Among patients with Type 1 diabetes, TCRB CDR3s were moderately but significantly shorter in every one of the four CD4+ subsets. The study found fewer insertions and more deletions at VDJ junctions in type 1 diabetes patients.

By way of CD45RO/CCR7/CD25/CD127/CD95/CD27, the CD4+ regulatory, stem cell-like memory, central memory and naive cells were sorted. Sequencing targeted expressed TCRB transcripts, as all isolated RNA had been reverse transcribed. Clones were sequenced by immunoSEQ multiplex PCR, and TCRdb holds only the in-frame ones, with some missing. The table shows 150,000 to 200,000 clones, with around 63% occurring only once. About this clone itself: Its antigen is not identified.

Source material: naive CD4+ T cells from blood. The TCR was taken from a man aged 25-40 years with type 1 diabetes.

CDR3 amino acids: CSVGDTNQPQHF. DNA for the CDR3: TGCAGCGTTGGGGACACCAATCAGCCCCAGCATTTT. This chain connects TRBV29-1 to TRBJ1-5; D is possibly TRBD1 (6 bases). CDR1 and CDR2 (germline): SQVTM, ANQGSEA. The V and J ends lost 4 bases and 3 bases respectively, with 7 bases between them. The CDR3 has 12 residues.